This T cell receptor (beta chain) was documented in a study of Ad26.COV2.S vaccination and SARS-CoV-2 variants. Study details: In the study, Ad26.COV2.S was injected intramuscularly once, or twice 56 days apart.

Produced via immunoSEQ multiplex PCR; TCRdb's table is partial and in-frame only. The sample includes under 250,000 clones, roughly 89% of them seen just once. Study-wide points: A substantial breadth of spike-specific CD8+ and CD4+ T cell responses after vaccination has been reported.

Concerning this clone itself: Its antigen is unknown.

The ends lost 6 bases at V and 0 bases at J; junction bases unmatched: 5. Germline V gene lookup returns CDR1 MNHNY and CDR2 SVGAGI (reference sequence). The CDR3 loop spans 15 amino acids. Regarding treatment: about 20 received Ad26.COV2.S at low or high dose, single or two shots; 5 received placebo; per-sample allocation not given. Collection of the samples took place on day 63 after the first injection of vaccine or placebo. Within Boston, the person who donated was an adult of 18-55 years. This chain connects TRBV6-6 to TRBJ1-2; 9 nucleotides match TRBD1. This clonotype was obtained from a person aged 18 to 65 who received the Ad26.COV2.S COVID-19 vaccine or a placebo. The specimen was peripheral blood, collected in a trial of Ad26.COV2.S vaccine versus placebo. CDR3 DNA: TGTGCCAGCAGGAGGGACAGGGAAGCTAACTATGGCTACACCTTC. Translation gives CASRRDREANYGYTF.